This T cell receptor beta chain was found in a study of T cell repertoires in cytomegalovirus infection. Overall study context: CMV infection together with matching HLA type was indicated by public TCR beta signatures.

This clonotype was counted a single time. Its cognate antigen is unknown. Trimming took 6 bases from V and 11 from J, leaving 11 bases between them. CDR1 DFQATT and CDR2 SNEGSKA come from the germline V gene (reference sequence). The CDR3 is 9 residues long. Broader study findings: Identification of carriers of CMV plus the relevant HLA was performed using cumulative public TCR beta family frequency.

MiXCR, applied by TCRdb to the reads, yields one record per CDR3 protein. The sample lists roughly 920,000 distinct CDR3 sequences; around a third were seen once. Here the sequenced sample was cultured CD8+ T cells from PBMCs, taken from culture after CMV antigen stimulation. The genes are TRBV20-1 and TRBJ2-7; unclear D gene. The sequence came from a human donor in good health (CMV status not recorded). Some clones in this sample may be carry-over from other donors' samples. CDR3 bases: TGCAGTGCAGGACCCTGGGAGTACGTC. Amino acids: CSAGPWEYV.